Shown below are 14 T cell receptor beta chains from a single sample sequenced in a study of T-cell reconstitution after alpha-beta-depleted transplantation in children. Construction of the TCRbeta library involved unique molecular identifiers. TCRdb called the PCR reads again in MiXCR, with one record for every CDR3 protein. The sample has roughly 670,000 distinct CDR3 sequences, around 13% seen once. Specimen: PBMCs, collected before TCRalphabeta/CD19-depleted stem cell transplant. All receptors come from a girl aged 2 to 10 with congenital amegakaryocytic thrombocytopenia, due to receive a stem cell transplant.

The rearrangement joins TRBV14 to TRBJ2-1; no definite D call. The V gene's germline CDR1 is SGHDN and CDR2 FVKESK. Trimming cost V 4 bases and J 8 bases, with 12 bases left between them. The CDR3 is 13 residues long. The CDR3 coding sequence is TGTGCCAGCAGCCTCCTGAACACCGATGAGCAGTTCTTC. Amino acid sequence: CASSLLNTDEQFF.

This clonotype was seen a handful of times. The chain employs TRBV5-1 and TRBJ2-3; D unclear. V was shortened by 4 bases and J by 1 base, with 10 bases between the two germline ends. The germline CDR1 and CDR2 sequences are SGHRS and YFSETQ. CDR3 size: 14 residues. The DNA for the CDR3 is TGCGCCAGCAGCATCAGCATCCGCACAGATACGCAGTATTTT. The encoded protein is CASSISIRTDTQYF.

This clonotype appeared a few times. V is TRBV7-9 and J is TRBJ2-3; weak D call: TRBD2 (5 bases). With 1 base removed from V and 2 bases from J, the gap between germline ends came to 13 bases. Per the germline V gene, CDR1 is SEHNR and CDR2 is FQNEAQ (reference sequence). The CDR3 has 16 residues. The CDR3, as DNA: TGTGCCAGCAGCTTAGGCCCGGGAAGATACACAGATACGCAGTATTTT. Translated, it gives CASSLGPGRYTDTQYF.

This clonotype was found many times. The rearrangement uses TRBV6-5 and TRBJ2-1; D is uncertain. V lost 2 bases and J lost 0, with 8 bases in between. CDR1 is MNHEY, CDR2 SVGAGI, per germline. This CDR3 region has 15 residues. CDR3: CASSYDLDSYNEQFF. In DNA form, the CDR3 reads TGTGCCAGCAGTTACGACCTAGACTCCTACAATGAGCAGTTCTTC.

This clonotype was seen a few times. The CDR3 coding sequence is TGCGCCAGCAGCTTGGGGGGCGTGGCGAGGGGAGTCAATGAGCAGTTCTTC. Encoded protein: CASSLGGVARGVNEQFF. The chain has TRBV5-1 and TRBJ2-1, with D perhaps assigned TRBD1 or TRBD2 (5 bases each). Trimming removed 0 bases from V and 6 bases from J, with 19 bases in between. The CDR3 runs 17 residues. Germline V gene sequence: CDR1 SGHRS, CDR2 YFSETQ.

This clonotype was seen more than once but under ten times. The chain uses TRBV20-1 and TRBJ2-5, with TRBD1 as a possible D gene (6 bases). The V gene's germline CDR1 is DFQATT and CDR2 SNEGSKA (reference sequence). CDR3 length: 17 amino acids. Trimming stripped 0 bases from V and 1 base from J, with 18 bases between. CDR3 nucleotide sequence: TGCAGTGCTAGAGAGTTCGGGTCGGACAGATCCCAAGAGACCCAGTACTTC. This encodes CSAREFGSDRSQETQYF.

The genes are TRBV15 and TRBJ1-1; D may be TRBD1 (6 bases). This CDR3 region has 13 residues. Germline values: CDR1 LNHNV, CDR2 YYDKDF (reference sequence). The V end was cut by 4 bases, the J end by 7 bases, with 13 bases between. CDR3 coding DNA: TGTGCCACCAGCATTCAAAGGGGGGGTGAAGCTTTCTTT. This codes for CATSIQRGGEAFF.

The chain links TRBV4-1 to TRBJ2-5; D is unresolved. Germline values: CDR1 MGHRA, CDR2 YSYEKL. V lost 1 base and J lost 6, with 18 bases in between. This CDR3 is 16 amino acids long. This CDR3 is CASSQGVISLGKTQYF. CDR3 bases: TGCGCCAGCAGCCAAGGGGTTATCTCCCTGGGCAAGACCCAGTACTTC.

The chain carries TRBV12-3 or TRBV12-4 and TRBJ2-7; D is unresolved. The CDR3 consists of 14 residues. The germline V and J ends were trimmed by 3 bases and 2 bases, with 11 bases remaining between them. This CDR3 is CASSFGPPTYEQYF. The CDR3 DNA follows: TGTGCCAGCAGTTTTGGGCCCCCGACCTACGAGCAGTACTTC.

This clonotype was detected many times. V usage is TRBV11-2 and J usage is TRBJ2-7, with no clear D. The CDR3 has 13 residues. Per the germline V gene, CDR1 is SGHAT and CDR2 is FQNNGV. V lost 1 base to trimming and J lost 2 bases, with 6 bases between them. In DNA, the CDR3 is TGTGCCAGCAGCTTAGCAGACCCCTACGAGCAGTACTTC. Translating gives CASSLADPYEQYF.

This clonotype has more than one count but fewer than ten. The chain uses TRBV4-1 and TRBJ2-6, with no clear D. The V and J ends lost 0 bases and 4 bases respectively, with 10 bases between them. Germline V gene data show CDR1 as MGHRA and CDR2 as YSYEKL. The CDR3 is made up of 16 amino acids. Here the CDR3 reads CASSQDWSLGANVLTF. In nucleotides, the CDR3 is TGCGCCAGCAGCCAAGATTGGAGTTTGGGGGCCAACGTCCTGACTTTC.

This clonotype came up many times. This rearrangement joins TRBV7-8 to TRBJ2-5; D remains unclear. This CDR3 has 12 residues. Trimming left V 5 bases short and J 4 bases short, with 8 bases between. Germline V gene data show CDR1 as SGHVS and CDR2 as FQNEAQ. As DNA, the CDR3 is TGTGCCAGCAGCATAGAGAGAGAGACCCAGTACTTC. It translates to CASSIERETQYF. The full variable domain, in which reference TRBV7-8 and TRBJ2-5 provide the parts outside the CDR3, is GAGVSQSPRYKVAKRGQDVALRCDPISGHVSLFWYQQALGQGPEFLTYFQNEAQLDKSGLPSDRFFAERPEGSVSTLKIQRTQQEDSAVYLCASSIERETQYFGPGTRLLVL.

There are many counts of this clonotype. J is TRBJ2-7 and V is TRBV4-1; D is perhaps TRBD2 (6 bases). Deletions cut 7 bases from V and 9 bases from J, with 16 bases between. Germline CDR1 reads MGHRA; CDR2 reads YSYEKL. The CDR3 length is 12 residues. This chain's CDR3 is CASMGLQLTQYF. In nucleotides, the CDR3 is TGCGCCAGCATGGGACTCCAACTTACGCAGTACTTC.

This clonotype was seen a handful of times. The genes are TRBV5-5 and TRBJ2-7; TRBD2 is a possible D gene (5 bases). The germline V and J ends were trimmed by 7 bases and 5 bases, with 19 bases remaining between them. The V gene's germline CDR1 is SGHKS and CDR2 YYEKEE (reference sequence). The CDR3 covers 14 residues. CDR3: CASRLTEFPHEQYF. DNA of the CDR3: TGTGCCAGCCGACTAACAGAATTCCCACACGAGCAGTACTTC.